This record concerns one T cell receptor beta chain sequence. The sample is drawn from a study of PD-1 blockade in classical Hodgkin lymphoma. Indicated time point: cycle 4 day 1 (C4D1), after 5 to 7 weeks of nivolumab. With no exception, relapse followed autologous stem cell transplantation in all patients, and brentuximab vedotin exposure varied. V was cut by 4 bases and J by 0 bases, with 11 bases left in between. This CDR3 contains 14 residues. CDR1 is SGHDT and CDR2 is YYEEEE in the germline V gene. Only in-frame clones appear in the TCRdb table, and some are missing; sequencing was by immunoSEQ multiplex PCR. The top ten hold approximately 2.9% of the sample, which has some 95,000 clones, just over 90% seen once.

The receptor was isolated from a human donor with classical Hodgkin lymphoma. The source material was peripheral blood mononuclear cells (PBMCs), sampled before the fourth cycle of nivolumab. The chain has TRBV5-6 and TRBJ2-7; D remains unclear. This chain's CDR3 is CASSNTVSSYEQYF. The CDR3 DNA is TGTGCCAGCAGCAATACGGTGAGCTCCTACGAGCAGTACTTC.